This is a list of T cell receptor beta chains from one sample in a study of OX40 agonist ivuxolimab in advanced cancers. The assay was immunoSEQ multiplex PCR, and TCRdb's table has in-frame clones only and misses some. The sample includes tens of thousands of clones, around 90% of them seen just once. The input for sequencing was CD4+ or CD8+ T cells sorted from blood, taken in a trial of the OX40 agonist ivuxolimab. These receptors were collected from an adult with an advanced solid tumor such as melanoma, head and neck, liver or kidney cancer. Each CDR3 is given with its conserved first and last residue. The order of the fields is D gene, clone size, V gene, J gene, CDR3 DNA, CDR3 protein. D genes are given only for firm matches. Clone size is given for some rows only: seen once, a few or many times, or a class if the clone is expanded.

NA	NA	TRBV30	TRBJ2-1	TGTGCCTGGAGTTCCGGCCAAAGCAATGAGCAGTTCTTC	CAWSSGQSNEQFF
NA	NA	TRBV6-1	TRBJ2-7	TGTGCCAGCACCGAAAGAGGGATCTCCTACGAGCAGTACTTC	CASTERGISYEQYF
TRBD2	once	TRBV11-2	TRBJ2-6	TGTGCCAGCAATAGAAGGTTGGGAGGGAGCTCTGGGGCCAACGTCCTGACTTTC	CASNRRLGGSSGANVLTF
NA	NA	TRBV7-9	TRBJ2-7	TGTGCCAGCAGCTACAGGGAACACGAGCAGTACTTC	CASSYREHEQYF
TRBD1	NA	TRBV5-1	TRBJ1-2	TGCGCCAGCAGCTTACAGCCTGGGACAGCCAACTATGGCTACACCTTC	CASSLQPGTANYGYTF
TRBD1	once	TRBV9	TRBJ2-7	TGTGCCAGCTCCCCGGGGACAGGGGCCTACGAGCAGTACTTC	CASSPGTGAYEQYF
NA	NA	TRBV11-2	TRBJ2-1	TGTGCCAGCAGCCTCGGGTTCTACAATGAGCAGTTCTTC	CASSLGFYNEQFF
NA	NA	TRBV5-1	TRBJ2-5	TGCGCCAGCAGCTTGACTAGCCCTCAAGAGACCCAGTACTTC	CASSLTSPQETQYF
NA	NA	TRBV5-4	TRBJ1-1	TGTGCCAGCACGGACTCCGGGGAGGACACTGAAGCTTTCTTT	CASTDSGEDTEAFF
NA	NA	TRBV4-3	TRBJ2-7	TGCGCCAGCAGCCCCGGACAGAACCTCTACGAGCAGTACTTC	CASSPGQNLYEQYF
NA	NA	TRBV5-6	TRBJ2-3	TGTGCCAGCAGCCAACGGGGGTCACGAGATACGCAGTATTTT	CASSQRGSRDTQYF
TRBD1	NA	TRBV29-1	TRBJ1-2	TGCAGCGACGACGGACAGGGAGAAAGCTATGGCTACACCTTC	CSDDGQGESYGYTF
NA	NA	TRBV5-6	TRBJ2-1	TGTGCCAGCAGCCAAAGAGGGGCTAGCGTTAAGTTCTTC	CASSQRGASVKFF
NA	NA	TRBV28	TRBJ1-5	TGTGCCAGCAGTTTACAGGGGCAGCCCCAGCATTTT	CASSLQGQPQHF
NA	once	TRBV28	TRBJ2-7	TGTGCCAGCTCCCCAGGGTACTCCTACGAGCAGTACTTC	CASSPGYSYEQYF
NA	NA	TRBV5-1	TRBJ2-2	TGCGCCAGCAGCTTGGCCACAGGCACGAACACCGGGGAGCTGTTTTTT	CASSLATGTNTGELFF
NA	NA	TRBV11-2	TRBJ1-1	TGTGCCAGCAGCTGGGCCCTGGGCACTGAAGCTTTCTTT	CASSWALGTEAFF
NA	NA	TRBV29-1	TRBJ1-2	TGCAGCGTGGAGGAAACAGGGTCGCATGGCTACACCTTC	CSVEETGSHGYTF
NA	NA	TRBV27	TRBJ2-4	TGTGCCAGCAGGTTCAAAAACATTCAGTACTTC	CASRFKNIQYF
NA	NA	TRBV11-3	TRBJ1-4	TGTGCCAGCAGCAGCCGCGGACCTAATGAAAAACTGTTTTTT	CASSSRGPNEKLFF
TRBD1	NA	TRBV19	TRBJ1-2	TGTGCCAGTAGTAGCCCGGGACAGGGGGCCTATGGCTACACCTTC	CASSSPGQGAYGYTF
NA	NA	TRBV5-1	TRBJ2-6	TGCGCCAGCAGCTTCGGGCGCTCTGGGGCCAACGTCCTGACTTTC	CASSFGRSGANVLTF
TRBD2	NA	TRBV7-3	TRBJ2-1	TGTGCCAGCAGCTTACGCGGGACTAGCGGGAGGACTAGCTCCTACAATGAGCAGTTCTTC	CASSLRGTSGRTSSYNEQFF